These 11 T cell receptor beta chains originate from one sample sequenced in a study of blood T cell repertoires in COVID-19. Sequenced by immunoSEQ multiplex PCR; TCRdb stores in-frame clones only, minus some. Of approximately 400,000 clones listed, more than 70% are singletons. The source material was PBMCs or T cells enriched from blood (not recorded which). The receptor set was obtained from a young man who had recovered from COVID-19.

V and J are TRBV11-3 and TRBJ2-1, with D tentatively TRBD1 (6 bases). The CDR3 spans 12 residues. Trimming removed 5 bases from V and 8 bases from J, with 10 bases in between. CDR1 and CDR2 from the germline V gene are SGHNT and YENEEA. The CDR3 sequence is CASSLQGDEQFF. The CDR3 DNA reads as TGTGCCAGCAGCCTACAGGGTGATGAGCAGTTCTTC. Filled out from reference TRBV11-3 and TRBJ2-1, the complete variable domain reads EAGVVQSPRYKIIEKKQPVAFWCNPISGHNTLYWYLQNLGQGPELLIRYENEEAVDDSQLPKDRFSAERLKGVDSTLKIQPAELGDSAVYLCASSLQGDEQFFGPGTRLTVL.

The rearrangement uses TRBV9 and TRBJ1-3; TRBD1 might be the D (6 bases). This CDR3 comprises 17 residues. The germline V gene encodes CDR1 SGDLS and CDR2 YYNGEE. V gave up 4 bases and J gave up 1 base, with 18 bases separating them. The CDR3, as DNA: TGTGCCAGCAGCCCGGAGACAGGCGTAGGATCTGGAAACACCATATATTTT. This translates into CASSPETGVGSGNTIYF.

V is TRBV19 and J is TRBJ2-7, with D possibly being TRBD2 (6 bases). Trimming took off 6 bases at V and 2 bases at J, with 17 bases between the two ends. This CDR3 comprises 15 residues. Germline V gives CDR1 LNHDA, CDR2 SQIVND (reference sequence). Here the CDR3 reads CASRKSGDSTYEQYF. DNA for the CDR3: TGTGCCAGTAGGAAATCGGGGGATTCTACCTACGAGCAGTACTTC.

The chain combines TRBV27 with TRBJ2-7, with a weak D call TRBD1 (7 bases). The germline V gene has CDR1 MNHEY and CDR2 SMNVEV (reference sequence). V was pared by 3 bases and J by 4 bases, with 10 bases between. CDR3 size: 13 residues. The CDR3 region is CASSLQGGYEQYF. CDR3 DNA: TGTGCCAGCAGTTTGCAGGGGGGATACGAGCAGTACTTC.

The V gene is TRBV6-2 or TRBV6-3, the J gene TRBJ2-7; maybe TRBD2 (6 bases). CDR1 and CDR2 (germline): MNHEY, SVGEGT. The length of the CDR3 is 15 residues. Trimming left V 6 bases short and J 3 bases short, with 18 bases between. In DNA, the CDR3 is TGTGCCAGCAGCCTTACCGGGACTGAATACTACGAGCAGTACTTC. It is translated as CASSLTGTEYYEQYF.

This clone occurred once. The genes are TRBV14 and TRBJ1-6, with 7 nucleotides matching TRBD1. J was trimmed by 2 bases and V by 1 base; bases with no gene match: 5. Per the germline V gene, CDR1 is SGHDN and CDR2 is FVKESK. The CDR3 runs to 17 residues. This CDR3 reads CASSQVLTGTYNSPLHF. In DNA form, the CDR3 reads TGTGCCAGCAGCCAAGTCTTGACAGGGACCTATAATTCACCCCTCCACTTT.

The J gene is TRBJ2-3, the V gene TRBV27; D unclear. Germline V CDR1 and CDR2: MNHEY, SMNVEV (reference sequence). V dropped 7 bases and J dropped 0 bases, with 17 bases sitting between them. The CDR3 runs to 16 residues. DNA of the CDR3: TGTGCCAGCAAAGGTAATGTCGGAGCTAGCACAGATACGCAGTATTTT. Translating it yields CASKGNVGASTDTQYF.

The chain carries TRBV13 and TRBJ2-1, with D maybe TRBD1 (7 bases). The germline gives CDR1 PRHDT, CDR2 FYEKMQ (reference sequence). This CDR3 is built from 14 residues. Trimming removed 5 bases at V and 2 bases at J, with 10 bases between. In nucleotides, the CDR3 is TGTGCCAGCAGCGCAGGGGGGACCTACAATGAGCAGTTCTTC. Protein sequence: CASSAGGTYNEQFF.

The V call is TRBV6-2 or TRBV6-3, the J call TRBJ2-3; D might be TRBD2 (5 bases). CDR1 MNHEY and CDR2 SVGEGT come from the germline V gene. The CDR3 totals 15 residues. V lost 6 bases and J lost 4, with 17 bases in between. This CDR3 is CASSPHGDRADTQYF. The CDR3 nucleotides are TGTGCCAGCAGCCCCCACGGGGATCGGGCAGATACGCAGTATTTT.

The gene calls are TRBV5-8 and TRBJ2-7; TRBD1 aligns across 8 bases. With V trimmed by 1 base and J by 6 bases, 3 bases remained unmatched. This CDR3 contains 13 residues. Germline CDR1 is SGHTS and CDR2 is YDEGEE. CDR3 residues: CASSLTQGAEQYF. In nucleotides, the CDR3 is TGTGCCAGCAGCTTGACGCAGGGGGCCGAGCAGTACTTC. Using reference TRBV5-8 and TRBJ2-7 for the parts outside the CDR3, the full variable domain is EAGVTQSPTHLIKTRGQQATLRCSPISGHTSVYWYQQALGLGLQFLLWYDEGEERNRGNFPPRFSGRQFPNYSSELNVNALELEDSALYLCASSLTQGAEQYFGPGTRLTVT.

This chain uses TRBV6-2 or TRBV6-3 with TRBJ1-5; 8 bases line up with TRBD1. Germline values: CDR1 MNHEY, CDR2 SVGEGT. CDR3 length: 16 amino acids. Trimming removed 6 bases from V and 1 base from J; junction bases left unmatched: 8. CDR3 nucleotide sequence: TGTGCCAGCAGCCCCATCCACAGGGGGAGCAATCAGCCCCAGCATTTT. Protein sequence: CASSPIHRGSNQPQHF.